This T cell receptor beta chain was captured in a study of blood T cell repertoires in COVID-19. For the study at large: Acute and convalescent COVID-19 specimens originated in the United States, Italy and Spain. T cells, B-cell-depleted T cells, or PBMCs provided the cDNA or gDNA that served as material.

Per the original data handling: By means of reference gene primer amplification, nucleated cell counts were estimated. TCRdb's table, derived via immunoSEQ multiplex PCR, lists solely in-frame clones and lacks some. V and J calls and clone size are given by that table; D and trimming were obtained from the DNA. The data show under 100,000 clones, with 70% to 90% seen just once and about 4.8% held by the top ten. The CDR3 contains 11 residues. The V and J ends lost 3 bases and 5 bases respectively, with 4 bases between them. Germline-derived CDR1 and CDR2 are LNHDA and SQIVND (reference sequence). This chain joins TRBV19 and TRBJ2-5; D gene unclear. The sequencing input was peripheral blood. The TCR was taken from a man aged 50 to 60 with active COVID-19. Here the CDR3 reads CASSMEETQYF. The CDR3 nucleotides read TGTGCCAGTAGTATGGAGGAGACCCAGTACTTC.